This TCR beta chain is drawn from a study of shared clonotypes between healthy human individuals. Study summary: Three CD4 naive, three CD4 memory, two CD8 naive and one CD8 memory plate were used per donor.

The study, taken as a whole, reports: Investigators expected sequencing depth to affect clonotype sharing among donors.

This was a deep-level run. In the authors' workflow: ImmunoSEQ only sent back junction sequences with no quality scores, so filtering was done differently. Repertoires were generated with immunoSEQ multiplex PCR, while TCRdb's copy carries only in-frame clones and drops some. The V and J calls and the clone size are those of that table, but D and trimming were determined from the DNA. The sample includes roughly 650,000 clones, about 96% of them seen just once. Per the germline V gene, CDR1 is MDHEN and CDR2 is SYDVKM. V lost 7 bases to trimming and J lost 2 bases, with 15 bases between them. There are 14 residues in the CDR3. Points on this clone: What it binds is not known.

Selected positively for CCR7 and CD45RO-negative, naive CD8 cells excluded terminally differentiated effector memory CD45RA+ cells. The sample consisted of naive CD8+ T cells sorted from blood. The chain has TRBV28 and TRBJ2-7, with a tentative D call TRBD2 (6 bases). The receptor was derived from a woman aged 25 to 39 in good health. CDR3 DNA: TGTGCCAGCATCCAAACCGGAGGGGCCTACGAGCAGTACTTC. Protein sequence: CASIQTGGAYEQYF.